This T cell receptor beta chain was documented in a study of blood T cell repertoires in COVID-19. As for the study in general: Sources were T cells, B-cell-depleted T cells, or PBMCs; the material itself was cDNA or gDNA.

Authors' data handling: By means of reference gene primer amplification, nucleated cell counts were estimated. Assay used: immunoSEQ multiplex PCR; TCRdb lists only in-frame clones, some missing. The V and J calls and clone size come from that table; D and trimming were worked out from the DNA. The data hold 200,000 to 250,000 clones, with around 82% observed a single time. The clonotype was recovered from a human donor in a cohort sampled during active COVID-19. The specimen sequenced was peripheral blood.

This CDR3 reads CASSLNGVRDEQYF. The CDR3 nucleotides are TGCGCCAGCAGCTTGAACGGTGTGAGGGACGAGCAGTACTTC. This chain connects TRBV5-1 to TRBJ2-7, with a possible D match to TRBD2 (5 bases). Germline V gene sequence: CDR1 SGHRS, CDR2 YFSETQ. This CDR3 has 14 residues. Trimming took 1 base from V and 5 from J, leaving 13 bases between them.